A single sample gave rise to the 15 T cell receptor beta chains below, sequenced in a study of T cell responses to AZD1222 COVID-19 vaccine. TCRdb's copy holds only in-frame clones and misses some; the assay was immunoSEQ multiplex PCR. The sample carries over 95,000 clones, roughly 88% recorded once. The starting material was peripheral blood, obtained 28 days after the second AZD1222 dose. Receptors originate from an adult who received the AZD1222 COVID-19 vaccine.

This clone was seen a single time. The J gene is TRBJ2-2, the V gene TRBV19, with TRBD2 matching 15 bases. Germline trimming cut 7 bases from V and 1 base from J; bases unmatched to any gene: 7. In germline, CDR1 is LNHDA, CDR2 SQIVND (reference sequence). This CDR3 comprises 18 residues. Written as DNA, the CDR3 is TGTGCCAGTATCCGCGGACTAGCGGGGGGGCAGAACACCGGGGAGCTGTTTTTT. Protein: CASIRGLAGGQNTGELFF.

V gene TRBV6-2 or TRBV6-3 combines with J gene TRBJ1-5, with TRBD1 as a possible D gene (5 bases). Trimming took 2 bases from V and 9 from J, leaving 11 bases between them. This CDR3 is 13 amino acids long. Germline V gives CDR1 MNHEY, CDR2 SVGEGT. The CDR3 here is CASSYGGGVPQHF. CDR3 nucleotide sequence: TGTGCCAGCAGTTACGGTGGAGGGGTGCCCCAGCATTTT.

Turning to this clone: One end of the junction fails to match germline, which may point to a read error. This chain connects TRBV7-9 to TRBJ1-1; 10 bases fit TRBD1. The germline CDR1 and CDR2 sequences are SEHNR and FQNEAQ (reference sequence). The CDR3 consists of 13 residues. The CDR3 DNA sequence: TGTGCCAGCAGCTTAACTGCCGGGACAGGGGAAAGTTTT. This encodes CASSLTAGTGESF.

V gene TRBV24-1 combines with J gene TRBJ2-3; 7 nucleotides align to TRBD1. Germline trimming cut 7 bases from V and 0 bases from J; bases unmatched to any gene: 0. The CDR3 is 13 residues long. Germline V gives CDR1 KGHDR, CDR2 SFDVKD. The CDR3 coding sequence is TGTGCCACCAGAGGGGGCAGCACAGATACGCAGTATTTT. Translated, it gives CATRGGSTDTQYF.

V usage is TRBV4-3 and J usage is TRBJ1-6; weak D call: TRBD1 (5 bases). Germline V gene lookup returns CDR1 LGHNA and CDR2 YSLEER. Trimming stripped 0 bases from V and 10 bases from J, with 13 bases between. The CDR3 is made up of 15 amino acids. In nucleotides, the CDR3 is TGCGCCAGCAGCCAAGATGGAAACGGGGGATCACCCCTCCACTTT. It codes for CASSQDGNGGSPLHF.

The rearrangement joins TRBV2 to TRBJ1-2, with a tentative D call TRBD1 (5 bases). This CDR3 is 14 amino acids long. Germline V lookup: CDR1 SNHLY, CDR2 FYNNEI. V was clipped by 9 bases and J by 4 bases, with 18 bases between them. As DNA, the CDR3 is TGTGCCAGTGCCGGGACGGCGAACCTCTATGGCTACACCTTC. It codes for CASAGTANLYGYTF.

The chain joins TRBV5-8 to TRBJ1-3; TRBD1 might be the D (6 bases). This CDR3 is 13 amino acids long. Germline V gives CDR1 SGHTS, CDR2 YDEGEE. V lost 8 bases and J lost 1, with 10 bases in between. CDR3 in amino acids: CASPGQSGNTIYF. Written as DNA, the CDR3 is TGTGCCAGTCCGGGACAATCTGGAAACACCATATATTTT.

This clone was observed a handful of times. The chain joins TRBV7-3 to TRBJ2-1, with TRBD2 as a possible D gene (5 bases). The CDR3 spans 13 residues. Germline V lookup: CDR1 SGHTA, CDR2 FQGTGA. V was shortened by 4 bases and J by 3 bases, with 7 bases between the two germline ends. The CDR3 is CASSWTGYNEQFF. The DNA of the CDR3 is TGTGCCAGCAGCTGGACTGGCTACAATGAGCAGTTCTTC.

V is TRBV21-1 and J is TRBJ2-7; the table's D gene call, TRBD1, was not cross checked with the DNA. TRBV21-1 is deemed a pseudogene. This CDR3 is built from 13 residues. CDR3 DNA sequence: TGTGCCAGCAGCAAAGGACAGTACTACGAGCAGTACTTC. It codes for CASSKGQYYEQYF.

The V and J genes are TRBV29-1 and TRBJ1-4; 10 nucleotides agree with TRBD1. Germline V CDR1 and CDR2: SQVTM, ANQGSEA. The length of the CDR3 is 12 residues. With V trimmed by 8 bases and J by 10 bases, 7 bases remained unmatched. CDR3 loop: CSTGTGDGKLFF. In nucleotides, the CDR3 is TGCAGCACCGGGACAGGGGACGGAAAACTGTTTTTT.

V gene TRBV5-5 combines with J gene TRBJ1-3; D gene uncertain. Trimming left V 0 bases short and J 4 bases short, with 5 bases between. Germline V lookup: CDR1 SGHKS, CDR2 YYEKEE (reference sequence). The CDR3 totals 13 residues. The CDR3 nucleotides read TGTGCCAGCAGCTTGGGAGAGGGAAACACCATATATTTT. Translation: CASSLGEGNTIYF.

The rearrangement joins TRBV7-2 to TRBJ1-2; 7 nucleotides agree with TRBD1. V was clipped by 4 bases and J by 7 bases; unmatched bases: 6. This CDR3 is built from 13 residues. Germline-derived CDR1 and CDR2 are SGHTA and FQGNSA. The CDR3 here is CASSYTNRGGYTF. The DNA for the CDR3 is TGTGCCAGCAGCTACACCAACAGGGGTGGCTACACCTTC. Full variable domain (rest looked up from reference TRBV7-2 and TRBJ1-2): GAGVSQSPSNKVTEKGKDVELRCDPISGHTALYWYRQSLGQGLEFLIYFQGNSAPDKSGLPSDRFSAERTGGSVSTLTIQRTQQEDSAVYLCASSYTNRGGYTFGSGTRLTVV.

The V and J genes are TRBV5-6 and TRBJ2-2, with 9 nucleotides matching TRBD2. The ends lost 1 base at V and 6 bases at J; junction bases unmatched: 7. The CDR3 spans 16 residues. CDR1 is SGHDT and CDR2 is YYEEEE in the germline V gene. CDR3 amino acids: CASSLNRGGAPGELFF. The CDR3 bases are TGTGCCAGCAGCTTGAATCGCGGGGGGGCCCCCGGGGAGCTGTTTTTT.

The table lists this clone with many counts. The chain is built from TRBV7-9 and TRBJ2-7; tentative D call: TRBD1 (5 bases). V lost 2 bases, J lost 3 bases, and 14 bases lay in between. Germline V lookup: CDR1 SEHNR, CDR2 FQNEAQ (reference sequence). This CDR3 contains 15 residues. CDR3 region: CASSLRGRQNYEQYF. The CDR3 DNA sequence: TGTGCCAGCAGCTTAAGGGGCCGGCAAAACTACGAGCAGTACTTC.

This chain uses TRBV7-3 with TRBJ2-6; tentatively, D is TRBD2 (7 bases). Germline assignment: CDR1 SGHTA and CDR2 FQGTGA. Deletions cut 6 bases from V and 4 bases from J, with 13 bases between. CDR3 length: 15 amino acids. The CDR3 here is CASSGGAAGANVLTF. Written as DNA, the CDR3 is TGTGCCAGCAGTGGGGGGGCCGCCGGGGCCAACGTCCTGACTTTC.